This T cell receptor (beta chain) originates from a study of blood T cell repertoires in COVID-19 (dated by TCRdb to 2018 to 2020). Background for the entire study: Samples from collaborators originated in the United States, Italy and Spain and spanned both the acute and convalescent phases of COVID-19. The dataset comprised deeply sampled blood TCRbeta repertoires from subjects exposed to, actively infected with, or recovered from COVID-19. Samples came from the ongoing ImmuneRACE study (first 160 participants) plus 1,254 subjects from 6 global collaborators. Nearly every sample came with metadata listing a de-identified subject ID, COVID-19 status, age in years and sex. Where available, HLA class I and class II types were taken from metadata supplied by the sample provider and were not determined by assay-based typing. The material from the prospective study consisted of cDNA or gDNA derived from T cells, B-cell-depleted T cells, or PBMCs. The repertoires were released in a freely available public database meant as a resource for research on the immune response to SARS-CoV-2.

The CDR3 measures 14 amino acids from cysteine to phenylalanine. Only the CDR3 region is kept as DNA, spanning 42 bases read in frame from base 1. Trimming takes 3 bases from V and 2 bases from J, and the germline ends sit 11 bases apart. For CDR1 and CDR2, the germline V gene lists MDHEN and SYDVKM. Each collaborating institution followed its own protocols to collect whole blood in K2EDTA tubes. For TCRbeta analysis, collaborators shipped samples as frozen whole blood, isolated PBMCs, or DNA extracted from either of those sample types. Broader findings and caveats from the paper: The amount of clinical and demographic metadata varied by source and participant and was provided uncurated.

TCRbeta CDR3 regions were amplified from genomic DNA using the immunoSEQ Assay, a bias-controlled multiplex PCR. Processing in the source paper ran as follows. Within the assay, amplification of reference gene primers was used to estimate how many nucleated cells each sample contained. To quantify the absolute abundance of each unique TCRbeta CDR3 rearrangement, sequence reads were collapsed and filtered. For each sample, productive Simpson clonality was calculated by taking the square root of Simpson's diversity index across productive rearrangements. Here the immuneACCESS table is served through TCRdb, limited to in-frame sequences with V and J called. Missing clones are a known gap in these copies; in checked studies unresolved V genes cover under half, and the rest lacks a known reason. V, J and clone size reflect that table, while D and trimming were determined from the DNA. Present in this sample are some 170,000 clones, about 88% of which were seen just once. The top ten clones comprise around 19% of the sample.

Worth noting for this clone: The antigen this receptor binds is unknown. The input lacks base qualities; no much larger clone sits a single base away.

The specimen sequenced was peripheral blood. The origin of this receptor is a woman of 80 years or more with acute or convalescent COVID-19. The chain joins TRBV28 to TRBJ2-7, with TRBD2 tentatively as D gene (6 bases match). The CDR3 in this case is CASSLGTPPYEQYF. The nucleotide sequence reads TGTGCCAGCAGTTTGGGGACTCCTCCCTACGAGCAGTACTTC.